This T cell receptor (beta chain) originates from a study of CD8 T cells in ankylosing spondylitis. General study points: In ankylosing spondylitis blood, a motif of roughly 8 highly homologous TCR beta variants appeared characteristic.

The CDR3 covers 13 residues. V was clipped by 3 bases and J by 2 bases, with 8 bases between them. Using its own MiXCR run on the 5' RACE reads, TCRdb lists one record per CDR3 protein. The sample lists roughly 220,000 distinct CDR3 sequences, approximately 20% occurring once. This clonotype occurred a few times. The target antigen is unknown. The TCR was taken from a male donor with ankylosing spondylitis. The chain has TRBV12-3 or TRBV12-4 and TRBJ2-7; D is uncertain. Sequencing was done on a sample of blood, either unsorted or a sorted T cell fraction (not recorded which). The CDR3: CASSLSQTYEQYF. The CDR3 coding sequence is TGTGCCAGCAGTTTGTCTCAAACCTACGAGCAGTACTTC.